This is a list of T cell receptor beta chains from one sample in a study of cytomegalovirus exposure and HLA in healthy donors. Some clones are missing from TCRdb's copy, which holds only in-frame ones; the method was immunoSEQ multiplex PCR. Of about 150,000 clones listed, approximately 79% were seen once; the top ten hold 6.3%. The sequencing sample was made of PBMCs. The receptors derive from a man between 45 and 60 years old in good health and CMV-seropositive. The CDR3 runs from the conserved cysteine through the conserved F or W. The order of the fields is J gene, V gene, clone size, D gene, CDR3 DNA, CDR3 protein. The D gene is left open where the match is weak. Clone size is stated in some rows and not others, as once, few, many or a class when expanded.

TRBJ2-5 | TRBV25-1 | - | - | TGTGCCAGCAGTGAGAAGGTCGGGGAGACCCAGTACTTC | CASSEKVGETQYF
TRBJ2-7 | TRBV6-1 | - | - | TGTGCCAGCACTGGACACGGGTACGAGCAGTACTTC | CASTGHGYEQYF
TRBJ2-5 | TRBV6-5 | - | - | TGTGCCAGCAGTTACTCGGCGGGTCCCCATGAGACCCAGTACTTC | CASSYSAGPHETQYF
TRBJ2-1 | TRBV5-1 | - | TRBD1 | TGCGCCAGTACAGGGGTGATGTCCTACAATGAGCAGTTCTTC | CASTGVMSYNEQFF
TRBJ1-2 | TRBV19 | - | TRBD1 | TGTGCCGGGGGGACAGACTATGGCTACACCTTC | CAGGTDYGYTF
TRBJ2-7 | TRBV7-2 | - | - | TGTGCCAGCAGCTTCTCCCGTACCTACGAGCAGTACTTC | CASSFSRTYEQYF
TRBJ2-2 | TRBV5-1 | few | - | TGCGCCAGCAGCTTGTTGACTGGACAGATGAACACCGGGGAGCTGTTTTTT | CASSLLTGQMNTGELFF
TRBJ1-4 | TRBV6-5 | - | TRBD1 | TGTGCCAGCAGTGGACAGGGGAGTAGAAAACTGTTTTTT | CASSGQGSRKLFF
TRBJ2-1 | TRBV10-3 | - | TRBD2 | TGTGCCATCAGCCCAACTAGCGGGAACTACAATGAGCAGTTCTTC | CAISPTSGNYNEQFF
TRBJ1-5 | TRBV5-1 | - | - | TGCGCCAGCAGCTTGGATGGGAGTACTCAGCCCCAGCATTTT | CASSLDGSTQPQHF
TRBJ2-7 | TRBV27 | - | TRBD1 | TGTGCCAGCAGCCGAGACAGGGGGGGCTTTTACGAGCAGTACTTC | CASSRDRGGFYEQYF
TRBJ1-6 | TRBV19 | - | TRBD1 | TGTGCCAGTAGTTCGGGACAGGATCTACCCCTCCACTTT | CASSSGQDLPLHF
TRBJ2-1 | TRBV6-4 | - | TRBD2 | TGTGCCATCCGAGGGGCGGGAGAAGTTATTGACGGATCCTACAATGAGCAGTTCTTC | CAIRGAGEVIDGSYNEQFF
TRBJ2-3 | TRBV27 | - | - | TGTGCCAGCAGTTTCAGCGGGAGCACAGATACGCAGTATTTT | CASSFSGSTDTQYF